Below are 15 T cell receptor beta chains sequenced from a single sample in a study of T cell responses to AZD1222 COVID-19 vaccine. Profiling relied on immunoSEQ multiplex PCR, and the TCRdb table lists in-frame clones only, not all of them. The profile shows tens of thousands of clones, around 80% of them singletons. Source: peripheral blood, taken on day 0 of AZD1222 vaccination. The receptors shown here come from an adult in good health.

This rearrangement joins TRBV19 to TRBJ2-2; 9 bases fit TRBD1. The CDR3 sequence is 20 residues long. V dropped 3 bases and J dropped 8; count of bases not matched to a gene: 22. Germline values: CDR1 LNHDA, CDR2 SQIVND (reference sequence). CDR3 sequence reads: CASSIGIGGGQGGSPGELFF. CDR3 in DNA: TGTGCCAGTAGTATCGGGATCGGTGGGGGACAGGGAGGATCTCCTGGGGAGCTGTTTTTT.

The chain couples TRBV9 to TRBJ2-3; possible D gene TRBD2, 6 bases. The CDR3 has 15 residues. V was shortened by 0 bases and J by 5 bases, with 13 bases between the two germline ends. CDR1 and CDR2 from the germline V gene are SGDLS and YYNGEE. CDR3 coding DNA: TGTGCCAGCAGCGTAGCCCCGCAGGGAGGAGATACGCAGTATTTT. The encoded protein is CASSVAPQGGDTQYF.

The chain uses TRBV9 and TRBJ2-7; 8 bases are a match to TRBD1. Unmatched junction bases numbered 14, after V lost 4 bases and J lost 5 bases. The CDR3 length is 16 residues. The germline CDR1 and CDR2 sequences are SGDLS and YYNGEE. CDR3 nucleotides: TGTGCCAGCAGCTTCCTACCTCAGGGGGCGCTGAACGAGCAGTACTTC. Translation gives CASSFLPQGALNEQYF.

The rearrangement joins TRBV7-9 to TRBJ2-1; tentative D call: TRBD1 (6 bases). Trimming stripped 1 base from V and 4 bases from J, with 17 bases between. Germline CDR1 and CDR2: SEHNR and FQNEAQ (reference sequence). The CDR3 totals 17 residues. Here the CDR3 reads CASSLVLAGVLYNEQFF. The DNA for the CDR3 is TGTGCCAGCAGCTTAGTTCTGGCAGGGGTACTTTACAATGAGCAGTTCTTC.

The rearrangement joins TRBV5-1 to TRBJ2-7; tentatively, D is TRBD1 (5 bases). V was shortened by 0 bases and J by 4 bases, with 11 bases between the two germline ends. CDR1 SGHRS and CDR2 YFSETQ come from the germline V gene. The CDR3 sequence is 14 residues long. The CDR3 loop is CASSLGDRQYEQYF. Here the CDR3 DNA reads TGCGCCAGCAGCTTGGGAGACAGACAGTACGAGCAGTACTTC.

The chain has TRBV7-2 and TRBJ2-1; unclear D gene. CDR1 is SGHTA and CDR2 is FQGNSA in the germline V gene. V lost 5 bases, J lost 4 bases, and 3 bases lay in between. This CDR3 has 11 residues. The CDR3 sequence: CASSPYNEQFF. CDR3 coding DNA: TGTGCCAGCAGCCCGTACAATGAGCAGTTCTTC.

The V gene is TRBV3-1 (or the pseudogene TRBV3-2), the J gene TRBJ2-1; 8 positions match TRBD2. CDR1 and CDR2 from the germline V gene are LGHDT and YNNKEL (reference sequence). CDR3 length equals 15 residues. V shed 8 bases and J 9 bases; nucleotides not matched to a gene: 15. CDR3 nucleotide sequence: TGTGCCAGCTACTCATCGGGGGGGGTGAAGAGTGAGCAGTTCTTC. Translating it yields CASYSSGGVKSEQFF.

This clone has a handful of counts. The chain couples TRBV5-1 to TRBJ1-1; no firm D call. Trimming stripped 2 bases from V and 0 bases from J, with 8 bases between. This CDR3 has 14 amino acids. Germline V gives CDR1 SGHRS, CDR2 YFSETQ. The CDR3 DNA is TGCGCCAGCAGCTTCTCCAGTATGAACACTGAAGCTTTCTTT. Translating gives CASSFSSMNTEAFF.

The chain uses TRBV7-6 and TRBJ2-3; D is perhaps TRBD1 (6 bases). The germline V and J ends were trimmed by 5 bases and 6 bases, with 9 bases remaining between them. Germline V gene sequence: CDR1 SGHVS, CDR2 FNYEAQ. The CDR3 spans 12 residues. CDR3 in amino acids: CASSPGVDTQYF. CDR3 bases: TGTGCCAGCAGCCCAGGGGTGGATACGCAGTATTTT.

J is TRBJ2-1 and V is TRBV27, with TRBD2 matching 11 bases. CDR3 length: 18 amino acids. CDR1 MNHEY and CDR2 SMNVEV come from the germline V gene (reference sequence). V gave up 3 bases and J gave up 1 base; unmatched junction bases: 8. CDR3 DNA: TGTGCCAGCAGTTTGGTCGGGACTAGCGGCGCTTCCTACAATGAGCAGTTCTTC. Its translation is CASSLVGTSGASYNEQFF.

The chain employs TRBV5-6 and TRBJ2-1, with 7 bases that match TRBD1. With V trimmed by 4 bases and J by 0 bases, 7 bases remained unmatched. Germline values: CDR1 SGHDT, CDR2 YYEEEE. The CDR3 is 16 amino acids. The CDR3 DNA is TGTGCCAGCAGCACGGGACAGCTACGCTCCTACAATGAGCAGTTCTTC. Translating it yields CASSTGQLRSYNEQFF. Using reference TRBV5-6 and TRBJ2-1 for the parts outside the CDR3, the full variable domain is DAGVTQSPTHLIKTRGQQVTLRCSPKSGHDTVSWYQQALGQGPQFIFQYYEEEERQRGNFPDRFSGHQFPNYSSELNVNALLLGDSALYLCASSTGQLRSYNEQFFGPGTRLTVL.

The chain is built from TRBV19 and TRBJ2-1; 8 bases fit TRBD1. The germline V gene encodes CDR1 LNHDA and CDR2 SQIVND (reference sequence). The CDR3 has 17 residues. The V gene end was trimmed by 4 bases and the J gene end by 0 bases; junction bases not matched to a gene: 8. The CDR3 loop reads CASSTLTGDSSYNEQFF. The DNA for the CDR3 is TGTGCCAGTAGTACCCTGACAGGGGATTCCTCCTACAATGAGCAGTTCTTC. Full variable domain (outside the CDR3, taken from reference TRBV19 and TRBJ2-1): DGGITQSPKYLFRKEGQNVTLSCEQNLNHDAMYWYRQDPGQGLRLIYYSQIVNDFQKGDIAEGYSVSREKKESFPLTVTSAQKNPTAFYLCASSTLTGDSSYNEQFFGPGTRLTVL.

This rearrangement joins TRBV10-3 to TRBJ2-2; D remains ambiguous. Trimming pared 6 bases from V and 7 bases from J, leaving 9 bases between. The CDR3 runs to 12 residues. CDR1 is ENHRY, CDR2 SYGVKD, per germline. The CDR3 DNA follows: TGTGCCATCAGCGATAGTATCGGGGAGCTGTTTTTT. Protein: CAISDSIGELFF.

The chain combines TRBV28 with TRBJ2-7; tentative D call: TRBD1 (6 bases). Germline loops: CDR1 MDHEN, CDR2 SYDVKM. V lost 8 bases and J lost 1, with 12 bases in between. CDR3 length: 13 amino acids. CDR3 in amino acids: CASQDSLSYEQYF. DNA of the CDR3: TGTGCCAGCCAGGACAGTTTATCCTACGAGCAGTACTTC.

About this clone: Other DNA sequences in the sample encode the same CDR3. This chain joins TRBV28 and TRBJ1-2; D ambiguous. This CDR3 region has 11 residues. The V end lost 7 bases, the J end lost 0 bases, and 3 bases lay between the germline ends. Germline V gene sequence: CDR1 MDHEN, CDR2 SYDVKM. The CDR3 spells CASTSNYGYTF. The CDR3 nucleotides are TGTGCCAGCACATCTAACTATGGCTACACCTTC.